The clone carrying this TCR beta chain was seen a few times. The second PCR ran roughly 7 to 12 cycles with a sample-barcoded 5' primer and J-beta primers. A minimum of 2.5 million CDR3-containing paired-end reads was obtained for each sample. A single record per CDR3 protein comes from TCRdb applying MiXCR to the 5' RACE reads. The top ten hold more than 6% of the sample, which has about 1.7 million distinct CDR3 sequences, 28% seen once. The record originates from a study of blood T cells in healthy people across ages. Each sample had at least 6 million PBMCs isolated. The V and J ends lost 1 base and 1 base respectively, with 9 bases between them. Germline CDR1 reads MNHNS; CDR2 reads SASEGT. The CDR3 totals 15 residues.

The chain is built from TRBV6-1 and TRBJ2-3; no firm D call. The material sequenced was blood. This TCR was recovered from a woman aged 30 to 39 in good health. CDR3 DNA: TGTGCCAGCAGTGAAGATCAGTGGGGCACAGATACGCAGTATTTT. This translates into CASSEDQWGTDTQYF.